A single T cell receptor (beta chain) is shown here with its context. The CDR3 has 13 amino acids. V was cut by 1 base and J by 5 bases, with 9 bases left in between. Germline V gene sequence: CDR1 SGHNT, CDR2 YYREEE (reference sequence). The data are from a study of T-cell reconstitution after alpha-beta-depleted transplantation in children. Molecular barcoding with unique molecular identifiers was used for the TCRbeta library. TCRdb used MiXCR to reprocess the PCR reads, holding one entry per CDR3 protein. The profile covers approximately 420,000 distinct CDR3 sequences, with about a tenth appearing a single time and over 4.5% taken by the ten largest.

The sequence was obtained from a human donor who donated a stem cell graft to a child with acute myeloid leukemia. The V gene is TRBV5-4, the J gene TRBJ2-5; no definite D call. This specimen was PBMCs from the stem cell graft donor, taken from the stem cell graft. The CDR3 DNA follows: TGTGCCAGCAGCTTGACCGCCTGGGAGACCCAGTACTTC. Its protein product is CASSLTAWETQYF.